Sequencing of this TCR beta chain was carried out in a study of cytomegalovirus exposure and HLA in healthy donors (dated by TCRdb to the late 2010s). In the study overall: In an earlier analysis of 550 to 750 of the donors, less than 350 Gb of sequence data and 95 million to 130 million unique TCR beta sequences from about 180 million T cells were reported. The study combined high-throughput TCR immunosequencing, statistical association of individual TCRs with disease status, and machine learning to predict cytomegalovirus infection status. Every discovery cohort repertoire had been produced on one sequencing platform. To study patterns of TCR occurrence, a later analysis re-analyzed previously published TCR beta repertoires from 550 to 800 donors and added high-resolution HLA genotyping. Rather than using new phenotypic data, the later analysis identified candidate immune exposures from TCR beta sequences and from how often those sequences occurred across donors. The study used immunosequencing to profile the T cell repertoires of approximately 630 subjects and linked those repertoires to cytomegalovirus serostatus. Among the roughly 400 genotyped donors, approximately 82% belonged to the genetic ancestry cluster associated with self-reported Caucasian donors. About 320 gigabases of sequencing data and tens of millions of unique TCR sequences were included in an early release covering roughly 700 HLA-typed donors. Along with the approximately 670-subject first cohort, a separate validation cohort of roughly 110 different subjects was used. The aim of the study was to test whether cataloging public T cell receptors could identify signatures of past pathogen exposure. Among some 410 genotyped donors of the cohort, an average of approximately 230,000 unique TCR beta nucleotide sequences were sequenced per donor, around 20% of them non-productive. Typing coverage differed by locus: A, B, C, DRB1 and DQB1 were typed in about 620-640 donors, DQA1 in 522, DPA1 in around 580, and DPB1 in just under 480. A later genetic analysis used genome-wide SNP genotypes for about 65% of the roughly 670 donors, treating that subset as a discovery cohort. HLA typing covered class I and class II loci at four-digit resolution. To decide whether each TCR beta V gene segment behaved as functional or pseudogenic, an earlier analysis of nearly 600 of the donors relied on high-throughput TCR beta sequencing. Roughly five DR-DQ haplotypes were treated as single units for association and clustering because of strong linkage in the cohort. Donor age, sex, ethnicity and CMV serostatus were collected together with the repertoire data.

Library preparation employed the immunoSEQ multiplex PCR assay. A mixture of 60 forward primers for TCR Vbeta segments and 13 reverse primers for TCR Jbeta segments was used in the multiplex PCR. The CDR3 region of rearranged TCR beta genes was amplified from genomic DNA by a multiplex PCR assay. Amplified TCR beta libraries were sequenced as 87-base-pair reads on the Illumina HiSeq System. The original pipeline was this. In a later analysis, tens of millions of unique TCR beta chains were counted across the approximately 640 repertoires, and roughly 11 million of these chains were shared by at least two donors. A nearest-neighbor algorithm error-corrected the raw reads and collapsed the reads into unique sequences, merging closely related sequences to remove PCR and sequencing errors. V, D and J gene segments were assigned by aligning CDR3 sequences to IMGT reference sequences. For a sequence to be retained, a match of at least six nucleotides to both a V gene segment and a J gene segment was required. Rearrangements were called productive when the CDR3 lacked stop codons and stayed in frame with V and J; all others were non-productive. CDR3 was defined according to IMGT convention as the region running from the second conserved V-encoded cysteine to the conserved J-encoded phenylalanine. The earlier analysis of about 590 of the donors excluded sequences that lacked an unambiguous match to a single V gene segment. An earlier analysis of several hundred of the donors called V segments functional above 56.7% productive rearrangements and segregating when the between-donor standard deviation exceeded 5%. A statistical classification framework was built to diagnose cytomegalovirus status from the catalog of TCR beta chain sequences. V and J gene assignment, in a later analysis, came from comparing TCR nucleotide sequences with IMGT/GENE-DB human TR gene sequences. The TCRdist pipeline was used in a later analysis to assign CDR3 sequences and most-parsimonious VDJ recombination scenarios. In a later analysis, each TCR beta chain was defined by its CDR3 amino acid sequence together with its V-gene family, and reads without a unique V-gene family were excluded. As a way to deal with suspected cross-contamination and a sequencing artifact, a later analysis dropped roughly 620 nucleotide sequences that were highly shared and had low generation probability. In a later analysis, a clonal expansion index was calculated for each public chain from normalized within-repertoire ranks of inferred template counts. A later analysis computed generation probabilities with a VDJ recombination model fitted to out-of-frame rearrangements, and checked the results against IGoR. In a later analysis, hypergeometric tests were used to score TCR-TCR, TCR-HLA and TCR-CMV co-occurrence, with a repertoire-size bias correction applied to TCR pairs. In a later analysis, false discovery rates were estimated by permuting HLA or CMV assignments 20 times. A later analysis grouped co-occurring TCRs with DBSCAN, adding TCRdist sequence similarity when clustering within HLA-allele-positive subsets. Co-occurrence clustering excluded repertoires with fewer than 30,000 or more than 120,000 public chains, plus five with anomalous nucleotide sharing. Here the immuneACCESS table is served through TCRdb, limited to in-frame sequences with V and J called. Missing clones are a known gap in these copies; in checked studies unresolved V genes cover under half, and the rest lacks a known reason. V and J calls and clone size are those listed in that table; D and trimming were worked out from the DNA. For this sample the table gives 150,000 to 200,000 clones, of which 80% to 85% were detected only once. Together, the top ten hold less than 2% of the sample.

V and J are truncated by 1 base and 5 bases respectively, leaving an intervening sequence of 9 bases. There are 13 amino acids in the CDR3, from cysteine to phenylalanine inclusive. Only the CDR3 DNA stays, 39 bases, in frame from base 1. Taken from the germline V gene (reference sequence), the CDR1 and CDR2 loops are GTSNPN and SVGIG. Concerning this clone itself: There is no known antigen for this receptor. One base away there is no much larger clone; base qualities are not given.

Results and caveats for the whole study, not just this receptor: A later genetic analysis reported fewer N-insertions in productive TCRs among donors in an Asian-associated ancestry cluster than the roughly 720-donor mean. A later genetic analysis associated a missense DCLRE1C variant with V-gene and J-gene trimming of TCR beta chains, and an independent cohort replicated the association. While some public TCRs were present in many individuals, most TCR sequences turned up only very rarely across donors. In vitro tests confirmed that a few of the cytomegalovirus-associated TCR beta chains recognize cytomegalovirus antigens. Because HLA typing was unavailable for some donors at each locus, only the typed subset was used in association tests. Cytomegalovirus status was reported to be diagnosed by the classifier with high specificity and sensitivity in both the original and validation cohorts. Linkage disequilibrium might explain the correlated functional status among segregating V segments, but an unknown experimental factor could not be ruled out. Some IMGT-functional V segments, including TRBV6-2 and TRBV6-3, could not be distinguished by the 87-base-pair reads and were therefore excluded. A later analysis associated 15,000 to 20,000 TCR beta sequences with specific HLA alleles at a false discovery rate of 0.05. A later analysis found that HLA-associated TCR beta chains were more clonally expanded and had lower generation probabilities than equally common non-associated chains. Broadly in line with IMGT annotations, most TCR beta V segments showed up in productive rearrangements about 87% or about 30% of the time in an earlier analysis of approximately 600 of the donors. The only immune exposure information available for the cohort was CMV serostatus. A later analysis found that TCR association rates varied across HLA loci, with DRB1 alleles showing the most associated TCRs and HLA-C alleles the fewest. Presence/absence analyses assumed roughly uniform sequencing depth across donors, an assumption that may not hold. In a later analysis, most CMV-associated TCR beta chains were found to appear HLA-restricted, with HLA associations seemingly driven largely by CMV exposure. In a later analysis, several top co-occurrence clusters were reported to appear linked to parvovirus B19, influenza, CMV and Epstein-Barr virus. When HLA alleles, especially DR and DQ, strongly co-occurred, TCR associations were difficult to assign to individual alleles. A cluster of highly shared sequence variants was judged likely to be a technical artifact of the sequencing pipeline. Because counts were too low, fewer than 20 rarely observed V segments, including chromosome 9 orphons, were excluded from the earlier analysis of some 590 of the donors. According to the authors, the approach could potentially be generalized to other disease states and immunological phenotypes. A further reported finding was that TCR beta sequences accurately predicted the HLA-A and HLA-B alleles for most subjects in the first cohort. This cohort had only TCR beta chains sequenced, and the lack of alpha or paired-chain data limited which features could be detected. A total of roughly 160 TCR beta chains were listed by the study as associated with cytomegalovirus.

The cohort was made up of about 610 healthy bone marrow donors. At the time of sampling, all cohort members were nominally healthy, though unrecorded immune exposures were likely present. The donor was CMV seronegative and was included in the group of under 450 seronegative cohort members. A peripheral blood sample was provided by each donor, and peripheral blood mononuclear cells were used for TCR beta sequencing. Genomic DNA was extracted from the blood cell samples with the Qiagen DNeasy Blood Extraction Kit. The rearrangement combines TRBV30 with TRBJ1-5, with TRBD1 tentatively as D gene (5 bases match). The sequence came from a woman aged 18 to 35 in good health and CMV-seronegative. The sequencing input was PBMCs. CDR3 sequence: CAWSDQGYQPQHF. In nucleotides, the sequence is TGTGCCTGGAGTGATCAGGGTTATCAGCCCCAGCATTTT.